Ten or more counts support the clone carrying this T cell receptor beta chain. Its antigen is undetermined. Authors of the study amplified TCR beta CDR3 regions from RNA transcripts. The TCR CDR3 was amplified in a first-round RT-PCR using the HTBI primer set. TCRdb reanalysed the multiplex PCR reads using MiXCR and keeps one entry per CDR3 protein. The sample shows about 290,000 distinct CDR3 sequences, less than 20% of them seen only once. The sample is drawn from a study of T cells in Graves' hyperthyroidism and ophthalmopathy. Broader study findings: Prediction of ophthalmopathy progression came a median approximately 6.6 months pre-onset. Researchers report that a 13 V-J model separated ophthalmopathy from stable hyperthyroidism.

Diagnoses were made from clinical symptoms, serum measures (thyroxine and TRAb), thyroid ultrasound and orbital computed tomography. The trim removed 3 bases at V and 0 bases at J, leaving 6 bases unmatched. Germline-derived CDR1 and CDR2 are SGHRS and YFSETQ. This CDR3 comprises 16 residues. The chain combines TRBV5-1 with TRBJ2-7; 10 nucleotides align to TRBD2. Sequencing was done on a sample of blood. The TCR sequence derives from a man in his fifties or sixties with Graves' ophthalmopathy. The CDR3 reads CASSWTSGESSYEQYF. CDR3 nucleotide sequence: TGCGCCAGCAGCTGGACTAGCGGTGAAAGCTCCTACGAGCAGTACTTC.